This T cell receptor beta chain was captured in a study of blood T cell repertoires in COVID-19. On the study more broadly: COVID-19 samples from acute and convalescent phases originated in the United States, Italy and Spain.

The assay was immunoSEQ multiplex PCR, and TCRdb's table has in-frame clones only and misses some. Among a few hundred thousand clones, 85% to 90% were seen once, and the ten largest hold 2% to 3%. V gave up 5 bases and J gave up 3 bases; unmatched junction bases: 5. Germline V gene sequence: CDR1 SGHTA, CDR2 FQGTGA. This CDR3 comprises 14 residues. Membership in each cohort depended on participant-reported clinical history. Donors in Cohort 3 counted as recovered after two negative PCRs, clearance, or symptom resolution. The rearrangement uses TRBV7-3 and TRBJ1-1, with 8 bases identical to TRBD1. The source material was PBMCs or T cells enriched from blood (not recorded which). The TCR sequence derives from a young woman who had recovered from COVID-19. CDR3 sequence reads: CASSQDRGYTEAFF. CDR3 coding DNA: TGTGCCAGCAGCCAAGACAGGGGTTACACTGAAGCTTTCTTT.